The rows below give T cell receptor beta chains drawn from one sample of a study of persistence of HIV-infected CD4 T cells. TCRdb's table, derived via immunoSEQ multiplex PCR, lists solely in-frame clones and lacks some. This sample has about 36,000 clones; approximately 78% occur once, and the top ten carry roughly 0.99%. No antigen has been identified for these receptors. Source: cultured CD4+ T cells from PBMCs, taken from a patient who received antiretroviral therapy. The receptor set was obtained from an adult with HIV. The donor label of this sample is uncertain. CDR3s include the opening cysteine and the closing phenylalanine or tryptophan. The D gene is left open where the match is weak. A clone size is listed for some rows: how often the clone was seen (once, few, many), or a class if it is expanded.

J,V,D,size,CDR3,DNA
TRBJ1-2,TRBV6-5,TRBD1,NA,CASRTGGQGSYGYTF,TGTGCCAGCAGGACCGGCGGACAGGGTAGCTATGGCTACACCTTC
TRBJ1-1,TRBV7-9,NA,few,CASSSHGRGSEAFF,TGTGCCAGCAGCTCCCACGGCCGTGGGAGTGAAGCTTTCTTT
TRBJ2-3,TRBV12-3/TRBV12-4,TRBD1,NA,CASRQGAHDTQYF,TGTGCCAGCAGACAGGGGGCGCACGATACGCAGTATTTT
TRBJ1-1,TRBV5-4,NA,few,CASSLWGLEAFF,TGTGCCAGCAGCTTGTGGGGGCTTGAAGCTTTCTTT
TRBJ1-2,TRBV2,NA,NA,CASSEWEGYTF,TGTGCCAGCAGTGAATGGGAAGGCTACACCTTC
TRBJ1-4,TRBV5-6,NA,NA,CASSLDGLGASNEKLFF,TGTGCCAGCAGCTTGGACGGACTGGGGGCTAGTAATGAAAAACTGTTTTTT
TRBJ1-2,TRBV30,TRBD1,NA,CAWSRTGAEYGYTF,TGTGCCTGGAGCCGGACAGGGGCGGAATATGGCTACACCTTC
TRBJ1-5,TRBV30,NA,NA,CAWSVRGQFNQPQHF,TGTGCCTGGAGTGTACGTGGGCAGTTCAATCAGCCCCAGCATTTT
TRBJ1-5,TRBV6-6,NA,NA,CASTQGSNQPQHF,TGTGCCAGCACCCAAGGTAGCAATCAGCCCCAGCATTTT
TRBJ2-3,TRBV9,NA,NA,CASRRGRGRTDTQYF,TGTGCCAGCCGACGCGGGCGGGGGCGCACAGATACGCAGTATTTT
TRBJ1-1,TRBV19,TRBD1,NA,CASSSTGGTEAFF,TGTGCCAGTAGTTCGACAGGGGGCACTGAAGCTTTCTTT
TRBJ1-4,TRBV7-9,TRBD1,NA,CASSLGQGAAEKLFF,TGTGCCAGCAGCTTAGGACAGGGGGCTGCGGAAAAACTGTTTTTT
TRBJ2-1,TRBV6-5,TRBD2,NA,CASRDGTSEAEQFF,TGTGCCAGCAGGGACGGGACTAGCGAAGCTGAGCAGTTCTTC
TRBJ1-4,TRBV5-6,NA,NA,CASSLFSPREKLFF,TGTGCCAGCAGCTTGTTCTCGCCCAGGGAAAAACTGTTTTTT
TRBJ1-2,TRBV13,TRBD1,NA,CASSAPGQGASGYTF,TGTGCCAGCAGCGCCCCGGGACAGGGGGCGTCGGGCTACACCTTC
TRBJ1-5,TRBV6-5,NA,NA,CASRSDSSQPQHF,TGTGCCAGCAGGAGTGACAGCTCTCAGCCCCAGCATTTT